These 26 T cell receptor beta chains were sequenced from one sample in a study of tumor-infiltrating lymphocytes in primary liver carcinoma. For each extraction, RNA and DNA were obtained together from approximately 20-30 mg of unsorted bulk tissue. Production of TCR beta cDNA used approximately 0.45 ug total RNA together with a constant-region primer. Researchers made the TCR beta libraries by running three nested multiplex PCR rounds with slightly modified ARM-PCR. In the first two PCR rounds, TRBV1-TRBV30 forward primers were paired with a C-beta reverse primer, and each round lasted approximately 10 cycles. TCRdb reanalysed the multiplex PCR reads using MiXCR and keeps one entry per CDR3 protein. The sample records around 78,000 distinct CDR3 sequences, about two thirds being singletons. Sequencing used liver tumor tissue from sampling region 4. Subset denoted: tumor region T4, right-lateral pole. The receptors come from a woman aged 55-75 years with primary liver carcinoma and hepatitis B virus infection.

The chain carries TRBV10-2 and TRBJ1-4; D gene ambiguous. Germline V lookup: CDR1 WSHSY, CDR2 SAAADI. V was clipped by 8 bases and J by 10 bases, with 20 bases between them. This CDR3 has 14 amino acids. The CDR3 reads CASCVKTPGGKLFF. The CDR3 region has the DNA TGCGCCAGCTGTGTGAAGACCCCTGGAGGAAAACTGTTTTTT.

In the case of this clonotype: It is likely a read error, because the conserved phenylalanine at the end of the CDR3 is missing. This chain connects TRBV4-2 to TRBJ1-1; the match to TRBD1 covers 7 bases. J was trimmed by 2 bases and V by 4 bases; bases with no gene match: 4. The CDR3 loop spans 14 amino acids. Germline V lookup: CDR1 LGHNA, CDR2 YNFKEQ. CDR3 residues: CASSPGQLNTEAFI. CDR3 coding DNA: TGTGCCAGCAGCCCGGGACAGCTAAACACTGAAGCTTTCATT.

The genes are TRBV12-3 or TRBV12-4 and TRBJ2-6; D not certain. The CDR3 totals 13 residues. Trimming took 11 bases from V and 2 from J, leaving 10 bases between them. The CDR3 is CAGCLAGANVLTF. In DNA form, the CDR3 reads TGTGCCGGCTGTTTAGCTGGGGCCAACGTCCTGACTTTC.

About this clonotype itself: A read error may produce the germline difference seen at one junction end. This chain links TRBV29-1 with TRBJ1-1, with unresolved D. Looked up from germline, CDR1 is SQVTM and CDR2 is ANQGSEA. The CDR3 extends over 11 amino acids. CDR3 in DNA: TGCAGCGTTGCAGGCCCGCTCGAGGCTCTCTTT. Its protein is CSVAGPLEALF.

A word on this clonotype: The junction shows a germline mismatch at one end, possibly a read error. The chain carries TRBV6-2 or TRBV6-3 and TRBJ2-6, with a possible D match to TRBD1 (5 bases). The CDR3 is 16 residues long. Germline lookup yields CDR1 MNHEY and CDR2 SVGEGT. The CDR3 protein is CASSYLGYSGADVLTF. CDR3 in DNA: TGTGCCAGCAGTTACCTCGGGTACTCTGGGGCCGACGTCCTGACTTTC.

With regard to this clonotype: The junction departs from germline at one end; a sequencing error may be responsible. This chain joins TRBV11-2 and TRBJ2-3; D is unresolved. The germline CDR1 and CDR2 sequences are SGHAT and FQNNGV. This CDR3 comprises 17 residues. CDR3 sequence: CASSFRPPVIITDTQYF. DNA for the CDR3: TGTGCCAGCAGCTTCCGCCCCCCGGTGATTATCACAGATACACAGTATTTT.

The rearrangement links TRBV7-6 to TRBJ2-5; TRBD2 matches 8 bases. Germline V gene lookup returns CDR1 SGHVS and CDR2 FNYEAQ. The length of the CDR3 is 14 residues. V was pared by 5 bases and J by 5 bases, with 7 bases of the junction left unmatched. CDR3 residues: CASSAGSGGETQYF. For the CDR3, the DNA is TGTGCCAGCAGCGCGGGCTCGGGAGGGGAGACCCAGTACTTC.

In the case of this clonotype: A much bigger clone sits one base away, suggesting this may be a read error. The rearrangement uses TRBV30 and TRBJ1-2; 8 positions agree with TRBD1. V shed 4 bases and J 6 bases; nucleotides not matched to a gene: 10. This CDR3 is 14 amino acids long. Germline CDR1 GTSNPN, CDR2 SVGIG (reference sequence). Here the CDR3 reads CAWTVGTGGDGYTF. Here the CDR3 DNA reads TGTGCCTGGACTGTGGGGACAGGTGGGGATGGCTACACCTTC.

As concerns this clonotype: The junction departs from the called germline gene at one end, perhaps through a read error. The CDR3: CASSYGGALKTEAFF. As DNA, the CDR3 is TGTGCTAGCAGTTACGGGGGGGCGCTGAAGACCGAAGCTTTCTTT. The rearrangement joins TRBV6-5 to TRBJ1-1; TRBD1 might be the D (6 bases). Per germline, CDR1 MNHEY and CDR2 SVGAGI. There are 15 residues in the CDR3.

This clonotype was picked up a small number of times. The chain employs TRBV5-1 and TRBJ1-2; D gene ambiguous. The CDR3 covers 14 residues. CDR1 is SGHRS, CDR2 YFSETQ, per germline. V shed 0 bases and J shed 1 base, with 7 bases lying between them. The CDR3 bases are TGCGCCAGCAGCTTGGTGGGCAATAACTATGGCTACACCTTC. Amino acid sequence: CASSLVGNNYGYTF.

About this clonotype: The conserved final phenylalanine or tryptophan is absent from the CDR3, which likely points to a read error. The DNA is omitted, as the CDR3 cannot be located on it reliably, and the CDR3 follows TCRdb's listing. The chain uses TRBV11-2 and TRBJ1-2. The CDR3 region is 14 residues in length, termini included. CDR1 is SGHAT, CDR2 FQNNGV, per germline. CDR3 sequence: CASSFSRANYGYTI.

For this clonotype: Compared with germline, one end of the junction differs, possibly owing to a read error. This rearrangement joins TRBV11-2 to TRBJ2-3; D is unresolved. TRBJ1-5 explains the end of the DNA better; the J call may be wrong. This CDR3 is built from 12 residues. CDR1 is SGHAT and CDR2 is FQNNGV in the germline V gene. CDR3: CDSSPWAGTQHF. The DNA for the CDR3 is TGTGACAGCAGCCCCTGGGCGGGTACGCAGCATTTT.

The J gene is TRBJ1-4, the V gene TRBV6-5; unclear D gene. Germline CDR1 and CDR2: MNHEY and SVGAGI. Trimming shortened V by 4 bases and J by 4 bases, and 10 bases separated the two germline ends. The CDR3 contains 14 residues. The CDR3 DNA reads TGTGCCAGCAGTTGGATAACAATTAATGAAAAACTGTTTTTT. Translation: CASSWITINEKLFF.

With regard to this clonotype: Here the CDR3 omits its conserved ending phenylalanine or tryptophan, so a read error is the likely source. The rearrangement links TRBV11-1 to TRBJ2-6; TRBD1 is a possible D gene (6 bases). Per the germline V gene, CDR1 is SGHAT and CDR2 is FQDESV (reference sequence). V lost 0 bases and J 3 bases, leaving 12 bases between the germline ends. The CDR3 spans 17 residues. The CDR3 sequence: CASSLADSSFGANVLTL. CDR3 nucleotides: TGTGCCAGCAGCTTAGCGGACAGTTCCTTTGGGGCCAACGTCCTGACTTTA.

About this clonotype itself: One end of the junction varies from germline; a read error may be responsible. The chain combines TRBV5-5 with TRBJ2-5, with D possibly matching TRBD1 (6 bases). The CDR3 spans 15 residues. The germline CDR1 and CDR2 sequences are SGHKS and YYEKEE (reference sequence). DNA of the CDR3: TGTGCCAGCGGCTTGGGGGCTACGGGGCGAGAGACCCGGTACTTC. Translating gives CASGLGATGRETRYF. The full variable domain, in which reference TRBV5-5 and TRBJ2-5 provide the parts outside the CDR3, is DAGVTQSPTHLIKTRGQQVTLRCSPISGHKSVSWYQQVLGQGPQFIFQYYEKEERGRGNFPDRFSARQFPNYSSELNVNALLLGDSALYLCASGLGATGRETRYFGPGTRLLVL.

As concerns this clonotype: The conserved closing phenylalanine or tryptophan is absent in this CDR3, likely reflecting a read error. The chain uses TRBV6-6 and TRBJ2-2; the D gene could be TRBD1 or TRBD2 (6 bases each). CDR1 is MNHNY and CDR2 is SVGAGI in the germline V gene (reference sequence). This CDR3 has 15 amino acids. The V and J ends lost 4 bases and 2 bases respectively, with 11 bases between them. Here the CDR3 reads CASSFGGSNTGELFI. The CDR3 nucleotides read TGTGCCAGCAGTTTCGGGGGCAGCAACACCGGGGAGCTGTTTATT.

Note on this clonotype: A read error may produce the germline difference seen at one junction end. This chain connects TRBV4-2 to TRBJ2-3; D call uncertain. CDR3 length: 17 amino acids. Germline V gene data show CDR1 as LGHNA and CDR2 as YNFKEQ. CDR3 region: CAGSQQGRRSRPDMQYF. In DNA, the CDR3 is TGTGCCGGCAGCCAACAAGGGCGGCGGTCCCGCCCAGATATGCAGTATTTT.

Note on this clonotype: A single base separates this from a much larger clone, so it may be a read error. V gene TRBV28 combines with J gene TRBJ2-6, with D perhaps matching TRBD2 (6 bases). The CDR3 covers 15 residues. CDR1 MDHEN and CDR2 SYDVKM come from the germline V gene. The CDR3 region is CASSSAGTGSNVLTF. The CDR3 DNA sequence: TGTGCCAGCAGTTCCGCAGGGACTGGGTCCAACGTCCTGACTTTC.

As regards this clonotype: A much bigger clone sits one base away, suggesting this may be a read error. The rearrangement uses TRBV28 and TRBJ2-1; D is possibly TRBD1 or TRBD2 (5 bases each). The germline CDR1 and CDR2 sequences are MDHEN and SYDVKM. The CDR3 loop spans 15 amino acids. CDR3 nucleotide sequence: TGTGCCAGCAGTCTTCCGGGACCTCCCGACAATGAGCAGTCCTTC. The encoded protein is CASSLPGPPDNEQSF. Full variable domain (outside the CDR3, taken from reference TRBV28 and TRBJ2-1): DVKVTQSSRYLVKRTGEKVFLECVQDMDHENMFWYRQDPGLGLRLIYFSYDVKMKEKGDIPEGYSVSREKKERFSLILESASTNQTSMYLCASSLPGPPDNEQSFGPGTRLTVL.

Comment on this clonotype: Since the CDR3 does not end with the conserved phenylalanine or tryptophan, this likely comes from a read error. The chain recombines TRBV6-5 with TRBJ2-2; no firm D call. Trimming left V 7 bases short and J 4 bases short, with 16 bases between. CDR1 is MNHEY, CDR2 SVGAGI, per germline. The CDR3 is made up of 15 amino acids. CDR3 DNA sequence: TGTGCCAGCAATAAAATTCCGGATAGCACCGGGGAGCTGTTTCTT. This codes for CASNKIPDSTGELFL.

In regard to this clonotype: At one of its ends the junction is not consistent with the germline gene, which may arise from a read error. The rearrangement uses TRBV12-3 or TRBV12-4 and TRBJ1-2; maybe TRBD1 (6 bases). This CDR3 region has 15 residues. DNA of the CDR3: TGTGCCAGCAGGATAGGACAGTCCCCTGGATATGGCTACACCTTT. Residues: CASRIGQSPGYGYTF.

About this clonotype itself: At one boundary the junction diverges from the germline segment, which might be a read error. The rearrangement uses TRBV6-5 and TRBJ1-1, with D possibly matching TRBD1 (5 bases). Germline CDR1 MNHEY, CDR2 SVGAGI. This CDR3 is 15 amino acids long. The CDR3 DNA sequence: TGTGCCAACAGTTATGGGGCAGGGTTGGGCTCTGAAGCTTTCTTT. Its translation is CANSYGAGLGSEAFF.

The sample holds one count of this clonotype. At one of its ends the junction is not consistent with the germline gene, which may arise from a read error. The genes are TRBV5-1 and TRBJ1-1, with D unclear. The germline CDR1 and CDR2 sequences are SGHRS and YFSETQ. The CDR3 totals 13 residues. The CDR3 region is CANSLDGSTEASF. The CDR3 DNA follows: TGCGCCAACAGCTTGGACGGAAGCACTGAAGCTTCCTTT.

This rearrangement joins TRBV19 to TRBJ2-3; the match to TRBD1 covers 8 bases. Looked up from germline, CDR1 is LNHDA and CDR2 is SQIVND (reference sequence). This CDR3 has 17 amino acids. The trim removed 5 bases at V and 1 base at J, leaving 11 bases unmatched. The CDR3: CASSFPSGGTRTDTQYF. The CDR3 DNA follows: TGTGCCAGTAGTTTTCCCTCAGGGGGCACTCGCACAGATACGCAGTATTTT.

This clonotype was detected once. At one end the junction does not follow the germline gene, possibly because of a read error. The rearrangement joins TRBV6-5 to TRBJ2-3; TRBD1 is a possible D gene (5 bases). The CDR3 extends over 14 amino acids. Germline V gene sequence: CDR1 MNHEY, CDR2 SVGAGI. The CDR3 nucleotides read TGTGCCGGCAGTCCTGGCCCTCGTGACAGTACGCAGTATTTT. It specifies CAGSPGPRDSTQYF.

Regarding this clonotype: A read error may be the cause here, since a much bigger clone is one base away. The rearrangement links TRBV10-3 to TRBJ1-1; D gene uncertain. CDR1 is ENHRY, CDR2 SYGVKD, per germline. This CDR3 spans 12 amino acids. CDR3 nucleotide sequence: TGTGTCATCAGCATTGACGGCACTGAAGCTTTCTTT. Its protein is CVISIDGTEAFF.